This T cell receptor (beta chain) emerged from a study of PD-1 blockade in mismatch repair-deficient tumors. V was cut by 6 bases and J by 3 bases, with 9 bases left in between. Germline CDR1 is MDHEN and CDR2 is SYDVKM. The CDR3 length is 12 residues. Assay used: immunoSEQ multiplex PCR; TCRdb lists only in-frame clones, some missing. The sample contains 25,000 to 30,000 clones, roughly 84% of which appear only once. J is TRBJ2-7 and V is TRBV28; D gene unclear. This receptor was taken from an adult with mismatch repair-deficient cancer. The sample was PBMCs, taken before pembrolizumab treatment. CDR3 sequence reads: CASRSTNYEQYF. The DNA of the CDR3 is TGTGCCAGCAGATCCACAAACTACGAGCAGTACTTC.